The 10 T cell receptor beta chains given below trace back to one sample, sequenced in a study of blood T cells in healthy people across ages. PCR was performed a second time for roughly 7 to 11 cycles using a sample-barcoded 5' primer and a J-beta primer mix. In TCRdb, the 5' RACE reads were re-called with MiXCR into one record per CDR3 protein. Of a few hundred thousand distinct CDR3 sequences in the sample, over 45% were seen once. Sequenced input: blood. The receptors originated from a man aged 55 to 70 in good health.

The V and J genes are TRBV25-1 and TRBJ2-7; the D gene is possibly TRBD2 (6 bases). V shed 8 bases and J shed 5 bases, with 16 bases lying between them. This CDR3 spans 13 amino acids. From germline, CDR1 is MGHDK and CDR2 SYGVNS. Here the CDR3 reads CASGGTWDHEQYF. The CDR3 nucleotides read TGTGCCAGCGGCGGGACTTGGGACCACGAGCAGTACTTC.

The V call is TRBV14, the J call TRBJ2-1; 9 bases agree with TRBD2. J was trimmed by 5 bases and V by 1 base; bases with no gene match: 3. The CDR3 contains 15 residues. CDR1 SGHDN and CDR2 FVKESK come from the germline V gene. CDR3 sequence: CASSQVAGAHNEQFF. The CDR3 nucleotides are TGTGCCAGCAGCCAAGTAGCGGGAGCTCACAATGAGCAGTTCTTC.

Points on this clonotype: Germline is not matched at one junction end, which may reflect a read error. V usage is TRBV4-3 and J usage is TRBJ2-3; 11 nucleotides align to TRBD2. Germline values: CDR1 LGHNA, CDR2 YSLEER. The CDR3 contains 20 residues. CDR3 in DNA: TGCGCCAGCAGCCAGGCGAAGACTAGCGGGATCCAACCCTCGTCAGATACGCGGTATTTT. Protein product: CASSQAKTSGIQPSSDTRYF.

This clonotype showed up many times. The V gene is TRBV29-1, the J gene TRBJ1-2, with D maybe TRBD1 (6 bases). The CDR3 totals 12 residues. Germline CDR1 reads SQVTM; CDR2 reads ANQGSEA. The germline V and J ends were trimmed by 6 bases and 8 bases, with 16 bases remaining between them. This CDR3 is CSVAADRRGYTF. CDR3 in DNA: TGCAGCGTCGCCGCGGACAGACGGGGCTACACCTTC.

The chain links TRBV7-2 to TRBJ2-1; possible D gene TRBD1, 5 bases. V was trimmed by 5 bases and J by 0 bases, leaving 17 bases between them. Germline V CDR1 and CDR2: SGHTA, FQGNSA. This CDR3 contains 17 residues. CDR3: CASSQGRRLSSYNEQFF. In DNA form, the CDR3 reads TGTGCCAGCAGCCAGGGTCGCAGGCTTAGCTCCTACAATGAGCAGTTCTTC.

The chain employs TRBV5-6 and TRBJ2-7; D gene uncertain. CDR1 and CDR2 from the germline V gene are SGHDT and YYEEEE. The CDR3 length is 13 residues. V was cut by 7 bases and J by 1 base, with 12 bases left in between. As DNA, the CDR3 is TGTGCCAGCGTACGCAGCCGATCCTACGAGCAGTACTTC. Translated, it gives CASVRSRSYEQYF.

The rearrangement joins TRBV5-1 to TRBJ1-2; unclear D gene. The V gene's germline CDR1 is SGHRS and CDR2 YFSETQ. The CDR3 is 13 amino acids. The V end was cut by 0 bases, the J end by 4 bases, with 7 bases between. CDR3 protein: CASSLEGSYGYTF. The CDR3 bases are TGCGCCAGCAGCTTGGAAGGGAGCTATGGCTACACCTTC.

The chain carries TRBV12-3 or TRBV12-4 and TRBJ1-5; D unresolved. Between the trimmed V and J ends, which lost 4 bases and 0 bases, there was a span of 7 bases. The CDR3 sequence is 14 residues long. In DNA, the CDR3 is TGTGCCAGCAGTTCGTACAGTAGCAATCAGCCCCAGCATTTT. The encoded protein is CASSSYSSNQPQHF.

J is TRBJ2-5 and V is TRBV7-9, with a possible D match to TRBD2 (6 bases). V was cut by 5 bases and J by 2 bases, with 12 bases left in between. Germline CDR1 reads SEHNR; CDR2 reads FQNEAQ (reference sequence). The CDR3 spans 14 residues. The chain's CDR3 is CASSALAAQETQYF. The CDR3 DNA is TGTGCCAGCAGCGCCTTAGCGGCACAAGAGACCCAGTACTTC. The full variable domain, in which reference TRBV7-9 and TRBJ2-5 provide the parts outside the CDR3, is DTGVSQNPRHKITKRGQNVTFRCDPISEHNRLYWYRQTLGQGPEFLTYFQNEAQLEKSRLLSDRFSAERPKGSFSTLEIQRTEQGDSAMYLCASSALAAQETQYFGPGTRLLVL.

This clonotype has more than one count but fewer than ten. This chain connects TRBV30 to TRBJ2-1; 8 bases are a match to TRBD2. Trimming took 5 bases from V and 7 from J; bases not matched to a gene: 1. The CDR3 spans 11 residues. Looked up from germline, CDR1 is GTSNPN and CDR2 is SVGIG (reference sequence). The CDR3: CAWQRGNEQFF. The CDR3 DNA is TGTGCCTGGCAGCGGGGGAATGAGCAGTTCTTC.